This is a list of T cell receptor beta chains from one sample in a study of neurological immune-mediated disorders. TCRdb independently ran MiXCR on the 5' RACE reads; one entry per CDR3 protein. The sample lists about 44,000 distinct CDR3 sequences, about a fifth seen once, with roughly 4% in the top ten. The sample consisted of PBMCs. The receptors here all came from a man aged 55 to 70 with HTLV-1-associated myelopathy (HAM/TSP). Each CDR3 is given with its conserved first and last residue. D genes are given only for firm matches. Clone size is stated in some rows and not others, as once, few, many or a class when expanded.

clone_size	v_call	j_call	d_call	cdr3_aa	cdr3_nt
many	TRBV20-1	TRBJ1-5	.	CSARDGGAGNQPQHF	TGCAGTGCTAGAGATGGGGGAGCGGGGAATCAGCCCCAGCATTTT
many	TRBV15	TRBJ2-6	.	CATSRDRGWGRPGSGTNVLTF	TGTGCCACCAGCAGAGATCGGGGGTGGGGGCGACCGGGCTCTGGGACCAACGTCCTGACTTTC
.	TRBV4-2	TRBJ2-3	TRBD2	CASSQTSGSSDTQYF	TGTGCCAGCAGCCAAACGAGCGGGAGTTCAGATACGCAGTATTTT
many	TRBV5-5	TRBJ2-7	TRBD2	CASSSLAGYEQYF	TGTGCCAGCAGCTCCTTAGCGGGGTACGAGCAGTACTTC
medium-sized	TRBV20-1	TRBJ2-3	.	CSASRDNTDTQYF	TGCAGTGCTAGTAGGGACAACACAGATACGCAGTATTTT
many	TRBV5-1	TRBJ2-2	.	CASSLSTLSGELFF	TGCGCCAGCAGCTTGAGCACACTTTCCGGGGAGCTGTTTTTT
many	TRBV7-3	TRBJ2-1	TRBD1	CASSYRQGNEQFF	TGTGCCAGCAGCTATCGACAGGGGAATGAGCAGTTCTTC
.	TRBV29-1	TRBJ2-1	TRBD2	CSVEVVASGNEQFF	TGCAGCGTTGAAGTGGTTGCTAGCGGGAATGAGCAGTTCTTC
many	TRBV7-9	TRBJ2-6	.	CASSLEGAGANVLTF	TGTGCCAGCAGCTTAGAAGGGGCTGGGGCCAACGTCCTGACTTTC
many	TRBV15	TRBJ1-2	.	CATSRGGDGYTF	TGTGCCACCAGCAGAGGCGGGGATGGCTACACCTTC
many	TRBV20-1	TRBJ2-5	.	CSAPRGETQYF	TGCAGTGCGCCGAGGGGGGAGACCCAGTACTTC
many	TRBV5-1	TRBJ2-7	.	CASSLKSDHEQYF	TGCGCCAGCAGCTTGAAATCCGACCACGAGCAGTACTTC
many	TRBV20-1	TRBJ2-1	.	CSARALEGPYNEQFF	TGCAGTGCTAGAGCTCTGGAGGGCCCCTACAATGAGCAGTTCTTC
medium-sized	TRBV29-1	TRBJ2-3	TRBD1	CSGEQGIGTDTQYF	TGCAGCGGTGAACAGGGGATTGGCACAGATACGCAGTATTTT
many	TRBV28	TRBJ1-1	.	CASSWTARGEAFF	TGTGCCAGCAGCTGGACGGCGAGGGGTGAAGCTTTCTTT
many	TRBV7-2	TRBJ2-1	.	CASSQTNGGYNEQFF	TGTGCCAGCAGCCAAACCAACGGAGGTTACAATGAGCAGTTCTTC
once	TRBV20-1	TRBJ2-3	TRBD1	CSAPTGNADTQYF	TGCAGTGCTCCGACAGGGAATGCTGATACGCAGTATTTT
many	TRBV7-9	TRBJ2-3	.	CASSLADYADTQYF	TGTGCCAGCAGCTTAGCAGATTACGCAGATACGCAGTATTTT
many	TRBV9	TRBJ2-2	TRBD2	CASSFSGRSNTGELFF	TGTGCCAGCAGCTTTAGCGGGAGGTCGAACACCGGGGAGCTGTTTTTT
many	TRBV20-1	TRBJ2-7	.	CSARLGTDYEQYF	TGCAGTGCTCGTCTTGGGACTGACTACGAGCAGTACTTC
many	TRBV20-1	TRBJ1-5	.	CSARLGGNSNQPQHF	TGCAGTGCCAGATTAGGAGGTAATAGCAATCAGCCCCAGCATTTT
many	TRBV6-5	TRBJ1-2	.	CASLSPKGYTF	TGTGCCAGCCTATCCCCCAAAGGCTACACCTTC
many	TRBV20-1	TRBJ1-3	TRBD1	CSATTGGPYSGNTIYF	TGCAGTGCTACCACAGGGGGACCATACTCTGGAAACACCATATATTTT
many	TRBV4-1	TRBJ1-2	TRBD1	CASSQVSGTAYGYTF	TGCGCCAGCAGCCAAGTTTCCGGGACAGCCTATGGCTACACCTTC
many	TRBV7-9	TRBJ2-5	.	CASSLLDWVGLETQYF	TGTGCCAGCAGCCTCCTGGACTGGGTAGGGTTAGAGACCCAGTACTTC
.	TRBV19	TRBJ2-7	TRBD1	CASSSGQEPTQQYF	TGTGCCAGTAGTTCGGGACAGGAACCTACGCAGCAGTACTTC
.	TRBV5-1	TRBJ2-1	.	CASSLGGNSYNEQFF	TGCGCCAGCAGCTTGGGCGGGAATTCCTACAATGAGCAGTTCTTC
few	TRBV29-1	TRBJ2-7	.	CSTGHGYEQYF	TGCAGCACAGGACATGGCTACGAGCAGTACTTC
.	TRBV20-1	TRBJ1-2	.	CSARLGLYYTF	TGCAGTGCTCGTCTTGGACTTTACTACACCTTC
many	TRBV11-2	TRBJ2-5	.	CASSLESVRETQYF	TGTGCCAGCAGCTTAGAATCGGTCCGTGAGACCCAGTACTTC
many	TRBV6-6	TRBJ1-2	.	CASRPRGQGYGYTF	TGTGCCAGCAGGCCCCGGGGACAAGGCTATGGCTACACCTTC
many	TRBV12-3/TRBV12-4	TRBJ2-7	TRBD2	CASSFGGRSNEQYF	TGTGCCAGCAGTTTTGGCGGGAGGTCCAACGAGCAGTACTTC
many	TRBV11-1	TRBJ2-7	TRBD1	CASSLTGTYEQYF	TGTGCCAGCAGCTTGACAGGGACCTACGAGCAGTACTTC
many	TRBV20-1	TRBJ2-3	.	CSARVGGWGDTQYF	TGCAGTGCTAGAGTCGGAGGGTGGGGAGATACGCAGTATTTT
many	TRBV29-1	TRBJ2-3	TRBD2	CSGTGLAGTTDTQYF	TGCAGCGGGACCGGACTAGCGGGGACCACAGATACGCAGTATTTT
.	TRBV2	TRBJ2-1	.	CASRVGSSDNEQFF	TGTGCCAGCAGGGTCGGGAGTTCCGACAATGAGCAGTTCTTC
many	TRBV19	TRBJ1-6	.	CASSIVGYNSPLHF	TGTGCCAGTAGTATAGTCGGCTATAATTCACCCCTCCACTTT
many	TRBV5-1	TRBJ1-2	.	CASSLGAGYGYTF	TGCGCCAGCAGCCTGGGTGCGGGCTATGGCTACACCTTC
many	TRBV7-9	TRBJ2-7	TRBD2	CASSYTSGRAQEQYF	TGTGCCAGCAGCTACACTAGCGGGAGGGCCCAAGAGCAGTACTTC
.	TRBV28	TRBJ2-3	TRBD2	CASSGNGRAADTQYF	TGTGCCAGCAGTGGTAACGGGAGGGCGGCGGATACGCAGTATTTT
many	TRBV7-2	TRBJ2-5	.	CASSSTAIQETQYF	TGTGCCAGCAGCTCAACAGCAATTCAAGAGACCCAGTACTTC
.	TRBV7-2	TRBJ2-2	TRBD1	CASSLTGGTEELFF	TGTGCCAGCAGCTTAACAGGGGGCACCGAGGAGCTGTTTTTT
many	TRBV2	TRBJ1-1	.	CASAMSRDTEAFF	TGTGCCAGCGCGATGTCCAGGGACACTGAAGCTTTCTTT